The next 30 T cell receptor beta chains were all read from a single sample in a study of regulatory T cells in long-lasting Graves disease. TCR beta libraries were built with iRepertoire HTBI primers and Arm-PCR of CDR3 regions. TCRdb reanalysed the multiplex PCR reads using MiXCR and keeps one entry per CDR3 protein. In the table there are about 430,000 distinct CDR3 sequences, approximately 15% of which are singletons. This sample's time point: newly diagnosed GD, antithyroid drugs for less than 3 months. RNA isolated from PBMCs was used to make the TCR library. The same sample was also used in a study of T cells in Graves' hyperthyroidism and ophthalmopathy.

The sample was peripheral blood mononuclear cells (PBMCs), taken at new diagnosis, from a patient treated with antithyroid drugs. These receptors were obtained from a woman in her thirties or forties with Graves disease.

At least ten counts were recorded for this clonotype. V and J are TRBV27 and TRBJ2-7, with 9 bases aligning to TRBD1. Germline V lookup: CDR1 MNHEY, CDR2 SMNVEV (reference sequence). The CDR3 consists of 14 residues. After removal of 5 bases from V and 2 bases from J, the junction contained 4 bases not matched to a gene. CDR3 nucleotides: TGTGCCAGCAGTCCCGGGACAGGGCCCTACGAGCAGTACTTC. Its protein product is CASSPGTGPYEQYF.

V gene TRBV7-2 combines with J gene TRBJ1-5; TRBD1 aligns across 9 bases. The CDR3 is 16 residues long. Germline-derived CDR1 and CDR2 are SGHTA and FQGNSA. J lost 0 bases, V lost 1 base, and 1 base had no gene match. CDR3 nucleotides: TGTGCCAGCAGCTTAGTACAGGGGGCTAGCAATCAGCCCCAGCATTTT. It is translated as CASSLVQGASNQPQHF.

This clonotype was detected ten times or more. The V and J genes are TRBV7-9 and TRBJ1-3, with a weak D call TRBD1 (5 bases). The CDR3 covers 19 residues. Germline-derived CDR1 and CDR2 are SEHNR and FQNEAQ (reference sequence). The ends were cut back, 5 bases at V and 0 bases at J, with 23 bases in the middle. CDR3 loop: CASSHTRQDRFLSGNTIYF. For the CDR3, the DNA is TGTGCCAGCAGCCATACCCGACAAGACAGATTCCTCTCTGGAAACACCATATATTTT.

The chain carries TRBV28 and TRBJ2-5, with TRBD1 matching 9 bases. The CDR3 sequence is 15 residues long. With V trimmed by 5 bases and J by 5 bases, 9 bases remained unmatched. The germline CDR1 and CDR2 sequences are MDHEN and SYDVKM. The CDR3 spells CASSVNTGGRETQYF. The DNA of the CDR3 is TGTGCCAGCAGTGTAAACACAGGGGGCAGGGAGACCCAGTACTTC.

Ten or more counts support this clonotype. The chain has TRBV28 and TRBJ1-6; D ambiguous. Germline-derived CDR1 and CDR2 are MDHEN and SYDVKM. The CDR3 consists of 17 residues. V was pared by 1 base and J by 5 bases, with 15 bases between. The CDR3 spells CASSLYRDLTNNSPLHF. CDR3 nucleotides: TGTGCCAGCAGTTTATATAGAGACTTAACCAATAATTCACCCCTCCACTTT.

A few counts support this clonotype. The chain couples TRBV29-1 to TRBJ2-1, with D perhaps TRBD2 (9 bases). Trimming took 8 bases from V and 9 from J, leaving 23 bases between them. CDR3 length equals 14 residues. Germline loops: CDR1 SQVTM, CDR2 ANQGSEA. This chain's CDR3 is CSQRQGAGGGEQFF. CDR3 in DNA: TGCAGCCAACGCCAGGGGGCGGGGGGGGGTGAGCAGTTCTTC.

This clonotype was detected only a few times. Given a much more abundant clone one base away, this may be a read error. V and J are TRBV12-3 or TRBV12-4 and TRBJ2-7; D is unclear. V gave up 3 bases and J gave up 0 bases, with 6 bases separating them. The CDR3 has 13 amino acids. For the CDR3, the DNA is TGTGCCAGCAGTTTCCGGTGCTCCTACGAGCAGTACTTC. It codes for CASSFRCSYEQYF.

In this sample, this clonotype turned up many times. The rearrangement uses TRBV11-3 and TRBJ1-6; D uncertain. The V gene's germline CDR1 is SGHNT and CDR2 YENEEA. V lost 3 bases, J lost 8 bases, and 11 bases lay in between. The CDR3 contains 14 residues. The CDR3, as DNA: TGTGCCAGCAGCTTCGGCCAATGGGATTCACCCCTCCACTTT. It is translated as CASSFGQWDSPLHF. The entire variable domain, with the rest obtained from reference TRBV11-3 and TRBJ1-6, is as follows: EAGVVQSPRYKIIEKKQPVAFWCNPISGHNTLYWYLQNLGQGPELLIRYENEEAVDDSQLPKDRFSAERLKGVDSTLKIQPAELGDSAVYLCASSFGQWDSPLHFGNGTRLTVT.

The rearrangement uses TRBV7-2 and TRBJ1-6; no firm D call. The CDR3 runs to 13 residues. CDR1 SGHTA and CDR2 FQGNSA come from the germline V gene. V was cut by 3 bases and J by 8 bases, with 8 bases left in between. The CDR3: CASSLWEDSPLHF. For the CDR3, the DNA is TGTGCCAGCAGCTTGTGGGAAGATTCACCCCTCCACTTT. Drawing the rest from reference TRBV7-2 and TRBJ1-6, the complete variable domain is GAGVSQSPSNKVTEKGKDVELRCDPISGHTALYWYRQSLGQGLEFLIYFQGNSAPDKSGLPSDRFSAERTGGSVSTLTIQRTQQEDSAVYLCASSLWEDSPLHFGNGTRLTVT.

The V gene is TRBV18, the J gene TRBJ2-1, with TRBD2 as a possible D gene (6 bases). V lost 2 bases to trimming and J lost 0 bases, with 11 bases between them. Germline CDR1 reads KGHSH; CDR2 reads LQKENI. This CDR3 is built from 16 residues. The CDR3 bases are TGTGCCAGCTCACCATTGGCGGGACTCTCCTACAATGAGCAGTTCTTC. Translated, it gives CASSPLAGLSYNEQFF.

This clonotype has ten or more counts. The chain combines TRBV27 with TRBJ2-1; possible D gene TRBD2, 6 bases. V gave up 1 base and J gave up 5 bases, with 6 bases separating them. CDR3 length: 13 amino acids. Germline assignment: CDR1 MNHEY and CDR2 SMNVEV (reference sequence). The DNA for the CDR3 is TGTGCCAGCAGTTTATTAGCGGACAATGAGCAGTTCTTC. It is translated as CASSLLADNEQFF.

At least ten counts were recorded for this clonotype. This chain uses TRBV20-1 with TRBJ1-5; D unresolved. Per germline, CDR1 DFQATT and CDR2 SNEGSKA (reference sequence). V was clipped by 7 bases and J by 3 bases, with 13 bases between them. This CDR3 is built from 13 residues. CDR3 protein: CSVVGGPNQPQHF. The CDR3, as DNA: TGCAGTGTGGTTGGAGGGCCCAATCAGCCCCAGCATTTT.

There are many counts of this clonotype. The J gene is TRBJ2-7, the V gene TRBV19; 7 nucleotides match TRBD1. V was clipped by 4 bases and J by 2 bases; unmatched bases: 5. The CDR3 extends over 14 amino acids. Germline V CDR1 and CDR2: LNHDA, SQIVND (reference sequence). CDR3 DNA sequence: TGTGCCAGTAGTACCGGGACAGCCGCCTACGAGCAGTACTTC. This encodes CASSTGTAAYEQYF.

This clonotype was recorded at least ten times. This chain links TRBV6-1 with TRBJ2-1; 10 positions agree with TRBD2. The CDR3 totals 13 residues. The V gene's germline CDR1 is MNHNS and CDR2 SASEGT. With 7 bases clipped from V and 8 bases from J, the junction kept 5 bases outside the gene matches. The CDR3 spells CASMWLAGDEQFF. Written as DNA, the CDR3 is TGTGCCAGCATGTGGCTAGCGGGAGATGAGCAGTTCTTC.

Comments on this clonotype: A much larger clone lies one base from this, so it may be a read error. This CDR3 is missing its conserved last phenylalanine or tryptophan, likely due to a read error. This rearrangement joins TRBV20-1 to TRBJ2-2; 9 nucleotides align to TRBD2. V lost 6 bases, J lost 3 bases, and 5 bases stayed unmatched. Germline CDR1 and CDR2: DFQATT and SNEGSKA (reference sequence). This CDR3 is 14 amino acids long. CDR3 DNA sequence: TGCAGTGCGCGACTAGCGGAGGACACCGGGGAGCTGTTTTCT. Its protein is CSARLAEDTGELFS.

This clonotype has a count of ten or more. The chain employs TRBV7-6 and TRBJ1-2; TRBD1 matches at 7 bases. After removal of 5 bases from V and 2 bases from J, the junction contained 17 bases not matched to a gene. CDR3 size: 18 residues. Germline lookup yields CDR1 SGHVS and CDR2 FNYEAQ. The CDR3 reads CASSPILTRTGENYGYTF. The CDR3 DNA sequence: TGTGCCAGCAGCCCAATACTTACTCGGACAGGAGAAAACTATGGCTACACCTTC.

The V and J genes are TRBV29-1 and TRBJ1-2; 8 bases match TRBD1. V dropped 0 bases and J dropped 0; count of bases not matched to a gene: 12. The CDR3 length is 18 residues. CDR1 SQVTM and CDR2 ANQGSEA come from the germline V gene. Here the CDR3 reads CSVEEPTTGTGSNYGYTF. CDR3 coding DNA: TGCAGCGTTGAAGAACCAACAACCGGGACAGGATCTAACTATGGCTACACCTTC.

This clonotype has ten or more counts. The rearrangement uses TRBV12-3 or TRBV12-4 and TRBJ2-1; 13 bases line up with TRBD2. The V gene end was trimmed by 4 bases and the J gene end by 9 bases; junction bases not matched to a gene: 6. This CDR3 contains 15 residues. The chain's CDR3 is CASSSETSGRTEQFF. The CDR3 DNA sequence: TGTGCCAGCAGTTCTGAGACTAGCGGGAGGACTGAGCAGTTCTTC.

A few counts support this clonotype. V is TRBV4-1 and J is TRBJ2-2; no firm D call. CDR3 length: 14 residues. CDR1 is MGHRA and CDR2 is YSYEKL in the germline V gene. Between the trimmed V and J ends, which lost 1 base and 3 bases, there was a span of 6 bases. The CDR3 is CASSQGPYTGELFF. The CDR3 coding sequence is TGCGCCAGCAGCCAAGGGCCCTACACCGGGGAGCTGTTTTTT.

Ten or more counts support this clonotype. The chain is built from TRBV18 and TRBJ2-3; TRBD2 matches 7 bases. Germline values: CDR1 KGHSH, CDR2 LQKENI. CDR3 length: 15 residues. Trimming took 3 bases from V and 8 from J; bases not matched to a gene: 11. The CDR3 bases are TGTGCCAGCTCACCCGCTGGGCGGGAGTCTGGTACGCAGTATTTT. It yields the protein CASSPAGRESGTQYF.

With regard to this clonotype: The junction shows a germline mismatch at one end, possibly a read error. This chain links TRBV11-3 with TRBJ2-4, with D tentatively TRBD2 (5 bases). Germline loops: CDR1 SGHNT, CDR2 YENEEA. The CDR3 length is 17 residues. This CDR3 reads CASSLEGWGEAKNFQYF. DNA for the CDR3: TGTGCCAGCAGCTTAGAAGGGTGGGGAGAGGCCAAAAACTTTCAGTACTTC.

This clonotype was counted at least ten times. The V and J genes are TRBV2 and TRBJ2-1; TRBD2 agrees at 7 bases. V trimming: 4 bases; J trimming: 0 bases; junction bases outside the gene matches: 6. The CDR3 has 16 amino acids. From germline, CDR1 is SNHLY and CDR2 FYNNEI. The CDR3 DNA reads TGTGCCAGCAGTGCCGGACTAGTTAACTCCTACAATGAGCAGTTCTTC. It specifies CASSAGLVNSYNEQFF.

V and J are TRBV29-1 and TRBJ2-7; 9 nucleotides agree with TRBD2. The germline V gene has CDR1 SQVTM and CDR2 ANQGSEA. The CDR3 is made up of 14 amino acids. Trimming at V came to 4 bases and at J to 3 bases, leaving 7 bases not matched to a gene. The CDR3 spells CSVVGLAGIYEQYF. The DNA of the CDR3 is TGCAGCGTTGTAGGGCTAGCGGGGATCTACGAGCAGTACTTC.

The sample holds a few counts of this clonotype. One end of the junction varies from germline; a read error may be responsible. The chain uses TRBV19 and TRBJ1-1; TRBD1 is a possible D gene (5 bases). CDR3 size: 15 residues. The germline gives CDR1 LNHDA, CDR2 SQIVND (reference sequence). The CDR3 sequence: CTSSRGREWSTEAFF. CDR3 bases: TGTACCAGTAGTCGGGGCAGGGAGTGGTCCACTGAAGCTTTCTTT.

This clonotype was counted a few times. The gene calls are TRBV9 and TRBJ2-2; 7 nucleotides line up with TRBD2. This CDR3 comprises 16 residues. V shed 0 bases and J 4 bases; nucleotides not matched to a gene: 6. Per the germline V gene, CDR1 is SGDLS and CDR2 is YYNGEE. The CDR3 coding sequence is TGTGCCAGCAGCGTAGCTCCGGGACTACGCACCGGGGAGCTGTTTTTT. Amino acids: CASSVAPGLRTGELFF.

The CDR3 DNA reads as TGTGCCAGCAGCCTACCGGGGGCTGAGCAGTACTTC. It codes for CASSLPGAEQYF. This chain uses TRBV7-6 with TRBJ2-7, with D perhaps being TRBD1 or TRBD2 (6 bases each). Trimming removed 5 bases from V and 7 bases from J, with 12 bases in between. CDR1 SGHVS and CDR2 FNYEAQ come from the germline V gene. The CDR3 sequence is 12 residues long.

Ten or more counts support this clonotype. V and J are TRBV5-1 and TRBJ2-1, with TRBD2 matching 11 bases. Germline assignment: CDR1 SGHRS and CDR2 YFSETQ. After removal of 0 bases from V and 10 bases from J, the junction contained 3 bases not matched to a gene. The length of the CDR3 is 14 residues. CDR3 loop: CASSLDGTSGEQFF. CDR3 in DNA: TGCGCCAGCAGCTTGGATGGGACTAGCGGAGAGCAGTTCTTC. Variable domain in full (rest from reference TRBV5-1 and TRBJ2-1): KAGVTQTPRYLIKTRGQQVTLSCSPISGHRSVSWYQQTPGQGLQFLFEYFSETQRNKGNFPGRFSGRQFSNSRSEMNVSTLELGDSALYLCASSLDGTSGEQFFGPGTRLTVL.

There are a few counts of this clonotype. The rearrangement links TRBV6-2 or TRBV6-3 to TRBJ2-3; D might be TRBD1 or TRBD2, each matching 5 bases. Trimming removed 6 bases from V and 4 bases from J, with 17 bases in between. There are 15 residues in the CDR3. The V gene's germline CDR1 is MNHEY and CDR2 SVGEGT. In DNA form, the CDR3 reads TGTGCCAGCAGACAACCGGGACGAGGGGCAGATACGCAGTATTTT. Translated, it gives CASRQPGRGADTQYF.

The gene calls are TRBV11-3 and TRBJ2-2; D might be TRBD1 (6 bases). The CDR3 has 14 residues. V lost 4 bases and J lost 7, with 13 bases in between. Germline CDR1 reads SGHNT; CDR2 reads YENEEA. CDR3 sequence reads: CASSSGTSHGELFF. CDR3 coding DNA: TGTGCCAGCAGCTCCGGGACATCTCACGGGGAGCTGTTTTTT.

The CDR3 loop is CASSQPGVNEQFF. The CDR3 coding sequence is TGCGCCAGCAGCCAACCAGGGGTCAATGAGCAGTTCTTC. The chain has TRBV4-1 and TRBJ2-1, with a tentative D call TRBD1 (6 bases). This CDR3 comprises 13 residues. Germline CDR1 is MGHRA and CDR2 is YSYEKL. V lost 2 bases, J lost 6 bases, and 8 bases lay in between.